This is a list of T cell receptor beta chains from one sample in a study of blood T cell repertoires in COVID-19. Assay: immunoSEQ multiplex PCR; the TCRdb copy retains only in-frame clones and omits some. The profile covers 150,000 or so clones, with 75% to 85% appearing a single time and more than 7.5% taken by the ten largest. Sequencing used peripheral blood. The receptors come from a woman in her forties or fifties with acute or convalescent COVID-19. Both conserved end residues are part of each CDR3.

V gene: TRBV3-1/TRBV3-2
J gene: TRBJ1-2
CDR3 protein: CASSARDKQSGYTF

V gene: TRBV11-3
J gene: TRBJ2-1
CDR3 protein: CASSLGGSGGNEQFF

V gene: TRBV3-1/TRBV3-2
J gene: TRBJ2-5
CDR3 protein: CASSLPSGSLQETQYF

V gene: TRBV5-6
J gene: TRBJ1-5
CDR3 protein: CASSGARDQPQHF

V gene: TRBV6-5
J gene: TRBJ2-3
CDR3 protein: CASIFPGIDTQYF

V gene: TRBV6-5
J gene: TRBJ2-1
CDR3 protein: CASSYYGDRRGNEQFF

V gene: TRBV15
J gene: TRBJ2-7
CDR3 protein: CATSRGRTSPVEQYF

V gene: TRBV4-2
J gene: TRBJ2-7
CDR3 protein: CASSQDLAGHLGYEQYF

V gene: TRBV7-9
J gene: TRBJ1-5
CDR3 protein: CASSLAGGAAQHF

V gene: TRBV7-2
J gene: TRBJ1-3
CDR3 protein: CASSIDRGRNGNTIYF

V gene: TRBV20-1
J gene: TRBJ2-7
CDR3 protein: CSASVAGRTYEQYF

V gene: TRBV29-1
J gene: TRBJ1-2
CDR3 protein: CSVGQVDGYTF

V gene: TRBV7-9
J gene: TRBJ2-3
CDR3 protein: CASSLGSSGPTDTQYF

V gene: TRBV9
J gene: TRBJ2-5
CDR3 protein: CASSVGLAGVKETQYF

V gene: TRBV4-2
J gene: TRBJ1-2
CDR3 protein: CASSQDRAGTIYGYTF

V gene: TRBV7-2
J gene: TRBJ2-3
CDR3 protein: CASSGASGGDSTDTQYF

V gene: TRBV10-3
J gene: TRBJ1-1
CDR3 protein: CASKRAGALLNTEAFF

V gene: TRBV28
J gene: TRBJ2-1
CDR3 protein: CASSLSGTHNEQFF

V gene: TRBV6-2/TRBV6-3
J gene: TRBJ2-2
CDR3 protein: CASSPNQFTGELFF

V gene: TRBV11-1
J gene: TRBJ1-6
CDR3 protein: CASSQKDRSYNSPLHF

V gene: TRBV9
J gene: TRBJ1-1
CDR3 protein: CASSDLRGIENTEAFF

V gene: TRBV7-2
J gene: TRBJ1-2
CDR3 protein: CASSLGDRMGSGYTF

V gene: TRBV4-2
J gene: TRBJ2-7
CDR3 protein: CASSTPVAGVLYEQYF

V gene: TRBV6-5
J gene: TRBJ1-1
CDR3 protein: CASSRHRDEAFF

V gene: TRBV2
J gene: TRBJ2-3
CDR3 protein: CARKRGPYTDTQYF

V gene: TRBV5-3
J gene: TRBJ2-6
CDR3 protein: CARSLVRTGYPSSGANVLTF

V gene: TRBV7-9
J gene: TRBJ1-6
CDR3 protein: CASSPPGQAYNSPLHF

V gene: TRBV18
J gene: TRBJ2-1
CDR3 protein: CASSPRSGNNEQFF

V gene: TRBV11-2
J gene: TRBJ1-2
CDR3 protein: CASSRTGAIYGYTF

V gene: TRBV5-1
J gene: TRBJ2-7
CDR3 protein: CASSRGRDGSYEQYF

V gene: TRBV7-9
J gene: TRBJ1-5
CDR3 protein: CASSPTGGYDQPQHF

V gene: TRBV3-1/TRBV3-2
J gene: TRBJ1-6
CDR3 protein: CASSQAAGGRSPLHF

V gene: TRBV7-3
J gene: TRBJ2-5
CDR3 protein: CASSPVGAGETQYF

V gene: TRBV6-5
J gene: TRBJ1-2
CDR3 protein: CASSYTTGGPYGYTF

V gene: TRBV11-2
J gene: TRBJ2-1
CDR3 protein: CASSLGAGLNNEQFF

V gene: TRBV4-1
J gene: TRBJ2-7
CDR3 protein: CASSQVQGAREQYF

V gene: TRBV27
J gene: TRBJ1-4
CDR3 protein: CASRQAGTGSRRSTEKLFF

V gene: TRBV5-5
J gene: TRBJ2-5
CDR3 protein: CASSLGTAQETQYF